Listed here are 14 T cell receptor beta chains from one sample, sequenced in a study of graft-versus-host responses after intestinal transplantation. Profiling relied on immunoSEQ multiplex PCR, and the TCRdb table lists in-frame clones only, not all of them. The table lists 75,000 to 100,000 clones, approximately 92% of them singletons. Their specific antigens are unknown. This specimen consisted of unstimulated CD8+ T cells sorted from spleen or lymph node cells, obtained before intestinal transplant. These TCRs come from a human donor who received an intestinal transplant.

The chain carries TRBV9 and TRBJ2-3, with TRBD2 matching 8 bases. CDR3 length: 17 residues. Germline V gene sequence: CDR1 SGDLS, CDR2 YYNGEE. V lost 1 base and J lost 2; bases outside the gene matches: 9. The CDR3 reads CASSVTPQRGNTDTQYF. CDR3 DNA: TGTGCCAGCAGCGTAACTCCGCAGCGGGGGAACACAGATACGCAGTATTTT. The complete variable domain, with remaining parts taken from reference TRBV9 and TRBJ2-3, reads DSGVTQTPKHLITATGQRVTLRCSPRSGDLSVYWYQQSLDQGLQFLIQYYNGEERAKGNILERFSAQQFPDLHSELNLSSLELGDSALYFCASSVTPQRGNTDTQYFGPGTRLTVL.

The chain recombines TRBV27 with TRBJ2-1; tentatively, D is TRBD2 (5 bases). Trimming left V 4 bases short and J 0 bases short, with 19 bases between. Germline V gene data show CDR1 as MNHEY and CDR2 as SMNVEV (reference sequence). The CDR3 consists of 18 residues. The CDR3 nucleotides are TGTGCCAGCAGTTCCGCCGAAATAGCGAAGAGCTCCTACAATGAGCAGTTCTTC. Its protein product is CASSSAEIAKSSYNEQFF.

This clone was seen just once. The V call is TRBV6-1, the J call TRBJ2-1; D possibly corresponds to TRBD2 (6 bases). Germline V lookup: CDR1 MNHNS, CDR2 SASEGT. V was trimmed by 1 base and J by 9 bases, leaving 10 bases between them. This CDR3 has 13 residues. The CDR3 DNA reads TGTGCCAGCAGTGAAGGCGGGGCAGGTGAGCAGTTCTTC. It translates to CASSEGGAGEQFF.

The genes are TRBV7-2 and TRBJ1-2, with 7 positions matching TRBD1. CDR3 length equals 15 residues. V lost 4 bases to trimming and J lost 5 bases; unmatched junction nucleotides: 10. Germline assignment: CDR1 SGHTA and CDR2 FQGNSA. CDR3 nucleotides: TGTGCCAGCAGCTCGCAAGACAGGGAGGCGTATGGCTACACCTTC. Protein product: CASSSQDREAYGYTF.

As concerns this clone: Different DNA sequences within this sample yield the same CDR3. The CDR3 protein is CASSLGGQLNSPLHF. In DNA form, the CDR3 reads TGTGCCAGCAGCCTAGGCGGGCAGCTCAATTCACCCCTCCACTTT. The chain recombines TRBV5-4 with TRBJ1-6; unclear D gene. V shed 4 bases and J shed 7 bases, with 15 bases lying between them. This CDR3 region has 15 residues. The germline V gene has CDR1 SGHNT and CDR2 YYREEE (reference sequence).

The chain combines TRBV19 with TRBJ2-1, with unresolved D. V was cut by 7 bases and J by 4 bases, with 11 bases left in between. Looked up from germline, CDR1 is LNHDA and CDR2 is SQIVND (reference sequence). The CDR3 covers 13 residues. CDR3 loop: CASIKAGYNEQFF. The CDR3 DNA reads TGTGCCAGTATTAAGGCCGGGTACAATGAGCAGTTCTTC.

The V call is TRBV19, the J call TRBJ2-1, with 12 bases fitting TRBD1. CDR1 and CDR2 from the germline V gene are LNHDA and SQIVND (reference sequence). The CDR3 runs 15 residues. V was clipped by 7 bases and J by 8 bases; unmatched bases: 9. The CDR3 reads CASIGTGGDFDEQFF. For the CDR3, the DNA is TGTGCCAGTATTGGGACAGGGGGCGATTTCGATGAGCAGTTCTTC.

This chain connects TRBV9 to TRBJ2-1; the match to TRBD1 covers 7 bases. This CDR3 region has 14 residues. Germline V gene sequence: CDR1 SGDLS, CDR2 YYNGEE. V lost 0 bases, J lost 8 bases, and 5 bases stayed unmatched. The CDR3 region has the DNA TGTGCCAGCAGCGTAGCTGACAGGGTGGATGAGCAGTTCTTC. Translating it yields CASSVADRVDEQFF.

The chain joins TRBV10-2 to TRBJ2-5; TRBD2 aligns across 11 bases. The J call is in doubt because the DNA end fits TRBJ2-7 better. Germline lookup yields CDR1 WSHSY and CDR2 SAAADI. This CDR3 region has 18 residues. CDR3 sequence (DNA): TGCGCCAGCAGTGAGGCGGACGAGGGACTAGCGGTGACCTACGAGCAGTACTTC. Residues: CASSEADEGLAVTYEQYF.

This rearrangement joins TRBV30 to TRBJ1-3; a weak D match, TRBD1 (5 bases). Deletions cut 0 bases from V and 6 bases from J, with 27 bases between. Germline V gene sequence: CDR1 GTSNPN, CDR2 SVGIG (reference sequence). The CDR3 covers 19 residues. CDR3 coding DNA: TGTGCCTGGAGTGTACCGAAAGGGGTAATCCCTAAGGCGTTAAACACCATATATTTT. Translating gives CAWSVPKGVIPKALNTIYF.

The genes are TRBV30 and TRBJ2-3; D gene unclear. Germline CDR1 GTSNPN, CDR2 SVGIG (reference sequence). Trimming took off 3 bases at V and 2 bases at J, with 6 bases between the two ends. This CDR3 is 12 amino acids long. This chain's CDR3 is CAWRQITDTQYF. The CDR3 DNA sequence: TGTGCCTGGAGGCAGATCACAGATACGCAGTATTTT.

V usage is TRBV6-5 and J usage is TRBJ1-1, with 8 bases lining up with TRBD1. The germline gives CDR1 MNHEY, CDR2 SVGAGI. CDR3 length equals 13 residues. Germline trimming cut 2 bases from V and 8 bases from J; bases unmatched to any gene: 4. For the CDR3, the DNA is TGTGCCAGCAGTTACGGAACAGGGGGAGAAGCTTTCTTT. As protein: CASSYGTGGEAFF.

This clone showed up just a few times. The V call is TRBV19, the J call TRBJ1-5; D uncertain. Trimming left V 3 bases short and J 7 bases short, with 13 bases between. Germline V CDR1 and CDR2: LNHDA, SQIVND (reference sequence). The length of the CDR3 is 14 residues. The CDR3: CASSMFATRQPQHF. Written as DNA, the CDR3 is TGTGCCAGTAGTATGTTTGCGACAAGGCAGCCCCAGCATTTT.

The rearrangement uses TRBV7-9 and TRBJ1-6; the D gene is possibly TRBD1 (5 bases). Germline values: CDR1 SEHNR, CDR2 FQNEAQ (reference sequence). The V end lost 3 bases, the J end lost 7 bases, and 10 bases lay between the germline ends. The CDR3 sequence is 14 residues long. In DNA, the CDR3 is TGTGCCAGCAGCTTCACGGGGGGAAATTCACCCCTCCACTTT. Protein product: CASSFTGGNSPLHF.